The next 19 T cell receptor beta chains were all read from a single sample in a study of blood T cell repertoires in COVID-19. Using immunoSEQ multiplex PCR, the repertoire was profiled, and TCRdb retains in-frame clones only, with some absent. Counted here are fewer than 350,000 clones, around 93% occurring once; the ten biggest clones make up 2.5% to 3%. The specimen was PBMCs or T cells enriched from blood (not recorded which). The source of these receptors is a man in his forties who had been exposed to COVID-19.

The chain employs TRBV5-1 and TRBJ2-7; maybe TRBD2 (5 bases). Trimming took 4 bases from V and 6 from J, leaving 11 bases between them. The germline CDR1 and CDR2 sequences are SGHRS and YFSETQ. The CDR3 is 12 amino acids. The DNA for the CDR3 is TGCGCCAGCAGCCCGCCGGGGTTCGAGCAGTACTTC. Protein sequence: CASSPPGFEQYF. Variable domain in full (rest from reference TRBV5-1 and TRBJ2-7): KAGVTQTPRYLIKTRGQQVTLSCSPISGHRSVSWYQQTPGQGLQFLFEYFSETQRNKGNFPGRFSGRQFSNSRSEMNVSTLELGDSALYLCASSPPGFEQYFGPGTRLTVT.

V usage is TRBV28 and J usage is TRBJ2-1; the D is unclear. Trimming took 7 bases from V and 7 from J, leaving 11 bases between them. CDR3 length equals 12 residues. Germline V CDR1 and CDR2: MDHEN, SYDVKM. The CDR3 is CASNSQRNEQFF. The CDR3 coding sequence is TGTGCCAGCAACTCCCAACGGAATGAGCAGTTCTTC.

This chain connects TRBV29-1 to TRBJ2-1, with 8 bases matching TRBD2. Germline V gives CDR1 SQVTM, CDR2 ANQGSEA. This CDR3 has 15 amino acids. V trimming: 6 bases; J trimming: 3 bases; junction bases outside the gene matches: 10. The CDR3 DNA sequence: TGCAGCGTCGCTTCCGGGACTAGTAACTACAATGAGCAGTTCTTC. This encodes CSVASGTSNYNEQFF.

The chain employs TRBV10-3 and TRBJ1-1; 8 nucleotides agree with TRBD1. The germline V gene encodes CDR1 ENHRY and CDR2 SYGVKD. V lost 6 bases and J lost 6; bases outside the gene matches: 9. There are 14 residues in the CDR3. In DNA, the CDR3 is TGTGCCATCAGCCCCGGGACAGGATCTTCTGAAGCTTTCTTT. Protein: CAISPGTGSSEAFF.

The chain carries TRBV7-3 and TRBJ1-6; unclear D gene. CDR3 size: 14 residues. From germline, CDR1 is SGHTA and CDR2 FQGTGA. V was trimmed by 5 bases and J by 7 bases, leaving 12 bases between them. The CDR3 is CASSQTGGNSPLHF. CDR3 coding DNA: TGTGCCAGCAGCCAGACCGGAGGAAATTCACCCCTCCACTTT. Full variable domain (missing parts from reference TRBV7-3 and TRBJ1-6): GAGVSQTPSNKVTEKGKYVELRCDPISGHTALYWYRQSLGQGPEFLIYFQGTGAADDSGLPNDRFFAVRPEGSVSTLKIQRTERGDSAVYLCASSQTGGNSPLHFGNGTRLTVT.

This chain links TRBV5-1 with TRBJ2-1; D unresolved. Trimming left V 0 bases short and J 3 bases short, with 7 bases between. Looked up from germline, CDR1 is SGHRS and CDR2 is YFSETQ. This CDR3 region has 14 residues. The CDR3 bases are TGCGCCAGCAGCTTGGGGGCGAGCTACAATGAGCAGTTCTTC. Protein sequence: CASSLGASYNEQFF.

The count of this clone is one. The V call is TRBV5-5, the J call TRBJ1-1; 8 bases are shared with TRBD1. Germline lookup yields CDR1 SGHKS and CDR2 YYEKEE (reference sequence). The CDR3 extends over 13 amino acids. V shed 6 bases and J 8 bases; nucleotides not matched to a gene: 9. Here the CDR3 DNA reads TGTGCCAGCATCAACCCATGGACAGGGGAAGCTTTCTTT. Its protein is CASINPWTGEAFF.

The J gene is TRBJ1-6, the V gene TRBV3-1 (or the pseudogene TRBV3-2); TRBD1 might be the D (6 bases). Germline loops: CDR1 LGHDT, CDR2 YNNKEL (reference sequence). This CDR3 comprises 14 residues. The germline V and J ends were trimmed by 7 bases and 8 bases, with 15 bases remaining between them. CDR3 DNA sequence: TGTGCCAGCACGCGAGGGACATGGTATTCACCCCTCCACTTT. Protein: CASTRGTWYSPLHF.

The CDR3 DNA follows: TGTGCCAGCTCACCACCGATGGGACAGACAAACACCGGGGAGCTGTTTTTT. Translating it yields CASSPPMGQTNTGELFF. This sequence joins TRBV18 and TRBJ2-2; 7 bases match TRBD1. The CDR3 sequence is 17 residues long. V dropped 0 bases and J dropped 2; count of bases not matched to a gene: 6. Per the germline V gene, CDR1 is KGHSH and CDR2 is LQKENI.

This clone was observed once. The chain couples TRBV7-2 to TRBJ2-2; possible D gene TRBD1, 6 bases. The length of the CDR3 is 18 residues. Trimming left V 5 bases short and J 0 bases short, with 19 bases between. The germline gives CDR1 SGHTA, CDR2 FQGNSA. The CDR3 nucleotides are TGTGCCAGCAGCCCAACAGGGCCCCACTACGCGAACACCGGGGAGCTGTTTTTT. This codes for CASSPTGPHYANTGELFF.

V usage is TRBV21-1 and J usage is TRBJ2-1; the table's D call, TRBD2, was not checked against the DNA. TRBV21-1 is annotated as a pseudogene. The CDR3 spans 17 residues. CDR3 protein: CASSKALGREGKGEQFF. CDR3 in DNA: TGTGCCAGCAGCAAAGCGTTGGGGCGGGAGGGAAAGGGTGAGCAGTTCTTC.

V gene TRBV2 combines with J gene TRBJ1-5; D is unresolved. CDR1 is SNHLY and CDR2 is FYNNEI in the germline V gene. This CDR3 contains 14 residues. The V end was cut by 4 bases, the J end by 3 bases, with 10 bases between. The chain's CDR3 is CASSGLQNNQPQHF. The CDR3 DNA follows: TGTGCCAGCAGTGGTTTACAGAACAATCAGCCCCAGCATTTT.

The rearrangement joins TRBV27 to TRBJ2-1, with D perhaps matching TRBD1 (5 bases). V lost 6 bases and J lost 8, with 20 bases in between. The CDR3 covers 15 residues. Per germline, CDR1 MNHEY and CDR2 SMNVEV (reference sequence). In DNA form, the CDR3 reads TGTGCCAGCAGCCTAGGGGCTCCCCCGATGCATGAGCAGTTCTTC. It translates to CASSLGAPPMHEQFF.

This chain connects TRBV7-2 to TRBJ1-1; D may be TRBD1 (5 bases). The CDR3 is made up of 13 amino acids. CDR1 and CDR2 from the germline V gene are SGHTA and FQGNSA. Deletions cut 2 bases from V and 4 bases from J, with 8 bases between. The CDR3 nucleotides are TGTGCCAGCAGCTTATTGACAGTCACTGAAGCTTTCTTT. This sequence encodes CASSLLTVTEAFF. Using reference TRBV7-2 and TRBJ1-1 for the parts outside the CDR3, the full variable domain is GAGVSQSPSNKVTEKGKDVELRCDPISGHTALYWYRQSLGQGLEFLIYFQGNSAPDKSGLPSDRFSAERTGGSVSTLTIQRTQQEDSAVYLCASSLLTVTEAFFGQGTRLTVV.

The chain carries TRBV7-8 and TRBJ2-2, with D maybe TRBD2 (6 bases). V lost 5 bases and J 13 bases, leaving 20 bases between the germline ends. The germline CDR1 and CDR2 sequences are SGHVS and FQNEAQ. The CDR3 spans 14 residues. The CDR3 spells CASSHGEVVSVLFF. The CDR3 DNA reads TGTGCCAGCAGCCACGGGGAGGTTGTCTCGGTGCTGTTTTTT.

The chain recombines TRBV10-3 with TRBJ1-1; no definite D call. V dropped 2 bases and J dropped 6 bases, with 13 bases sitting between them. This CDR3 contains 14 residues. CDR1 ENHRY and CDR2 SYGVKD come from the germline V gene. The CDR3 here is CAISEVGGIAEAFF. The CDR3 DNA reads as TGTGCCATCAGTGAGGTTGGAGGGATCGCTGAAGCTTTCTTT.

CDR3 in DNA: TGTGCCAGCAGCCTAGGAATAGGGGGCCCAGATACGCAGTATTTT. Its translation: CASSLGIGGPDTQYF. The V and J genes are TRBV7-8 and TRBJ2-3; 7 nucleotides align to TRBD1. The trim removed 5 bases at V and 4 bases at J, leaving 9 bases unmatched. The CDR3 runs 15 residues. CDR1 is SGHVS, CDR2 FQNEAQ, per germline.

The table lists this clone with a few counts. The chain joins TRBV3-1 (or the pseudogene TRBV3-2) to TRBJ2-7; weak D call: TRBD1 (5 bases). Trimming removed 0 bases from V and 3 bases from J, with 12 bases in between. Germline assignment: CDR1 LGHDT and CDR2 YNNKEL (reference sequence). This CDR3 comprises 15 residues. As DNA, the CDR3 is TGTGCCAGCAGCCAAGACCCCCAGGGATTCTACGAGCAGTACTTC. As protein: CASSQDPQGFYEQYF.

The V gene is TRBV4-1, the J gene TRBJ2-7; 8 bases fit TRBD1. The V gene end was trimmed by 3 bases and the J gene end by 3 bases; junction bases not matched to a gene: 4. The CDR3 extends over 14 amino acids. CDR1 is MGHRA, CDR2 YSYEKL, per germline. DNA of the CDR3: TGCGCCAGCAGCCAGCCGGGACAGGTCTACGAGCAGTACTTC. Its translation: CASSQPGQVYEQYF.